This T cell receptor (beta chain) came from a study of blood T cell repertoires in COVID-19. The V segment lost 4 bases and the J segment 4 bases; nucleotides outside the gene matches: 7. The CDR3 covers 15 residues. The germline V gene has CDR1 LGHDT and CDR2 YNNKEL (reference sequence). As originally analysed: Reference gene primers were amplified, and this amplification served to estimate nucleated cell counts. Clones were sequenced by immunoSEQ multiplex PCR, and TCRdb holds only the in-frame ones, with some missing. That table supplies the V and J calls and clone size; D and trimming were determined from the DNA. The table records tens of thousands of clones, 91% of them present only once.

The chain couples TRBV3-1 (or the pseudogene TRBV3-2) to TRBJ1-3; 7 bases fit TRBD1. The sequenced sample was peripheral blood. The sequence derives from a man between 60 and 75 years old with acute or convalescent COVID-19. CDR3 region: CASSLGTALGNTIYF. The CDR3 DNA follows: TGTGCCAGCAGCCTAGGGACAGCTCTAGGAAACACCATATATTTT.